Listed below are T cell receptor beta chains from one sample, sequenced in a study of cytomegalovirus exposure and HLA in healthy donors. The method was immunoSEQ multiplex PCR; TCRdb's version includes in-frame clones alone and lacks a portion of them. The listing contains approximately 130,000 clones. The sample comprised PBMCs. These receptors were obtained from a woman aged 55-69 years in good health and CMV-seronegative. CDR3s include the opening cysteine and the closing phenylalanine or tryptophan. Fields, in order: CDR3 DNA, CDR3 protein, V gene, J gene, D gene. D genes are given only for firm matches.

TGTGCCACAGGAGTTAGCGGGAGCTCCTACGAGCAGTACTTC,CATGVSGSSYEQYF,TRBV6-5,TRBJ2-7,TRBD2
TGTGCCAGCACCTCGAGCGGGACATCGTCTCGGGAGCAGTACTTC,CASTSSGTSSREQYF,TRBV2,TRBJ2-7,-
TGTGCCAGCAGTGAAGGACGGACAGGGGGCTCTTGGTATGGCTACACCTTC,CASSEGRTGGSWYGYTF,TRBV6-1,TRBJ1-2,TRBD1
TGCGCCAGCAGCTTGGCCGGGCAGGGGGACGAGCAGTACTTC,CASSLAGQGDEQYF,TRBV5-1,TRBJ2-7,TRBD1
TGTGCCAGCAGCGTAGGGGGGGGAAGCACTGAAGCTTTCTTT,CASSVGGGSTEAFF,TRBV9,TRBJ1-1,-
TGCGCCAGCAGCCCGGGAGTGGGGCAAGAGACCCAGTACTTC,CASSPGVGQETQYF,TRBV5-1,TRBJ2-5,-
TGTGCCAGCACCTATGGGAGGTCTGAAGCTTTCTTT,CASTYGRSEAFF,TRBV28,TRBJ1-1,-
TGTGCCAGAAGCAACGGGAGGGGGTTCTTC,CARSNGRGFF,TRBV7-5,TRBJ2-1,-
TGTGCCAGCAGCTTCTCAGGACAGGGGCTAACCGAGGCGTACAATGAGCAGTTCTTC,CASSFSGQGLTEAYNEQFF,TRBV11-1,TRBJ2-1,TRBD1
TGCGCCAGCAGCTTGGGACGGACGGGAAACACTGAGGCTTTCTTT,CASSLGRTGNTEAFF,TRBV5-1,TRBJ1-1,-
TGCAGCGTTGAGGGAGTATTCGGAAACACCATATATTTT,CSVEGVFGNTIYF,TRBV29-1,TRBJ1-3,-
TGTGCCAGCAGTTATCAGGGGGCCCCCTACGAGCAGTACTTC,CASSYQGAPYEQYF,TRBV6-1,TRBJ2-7,TRBD1
TGTGCCAGCAGTACCCAGCCAGGCGTGGCGGGCACCATATATTTT,CASSTQPGVAGTIYF,TRBV27,TRBJ1-3,-
TGTGCCAGCAGTACCTCGGTGCGGGGGCCTGAAGCTTTCTTT,CASSTSVRGPEAFF,TRBV6-5,TRBJ1-1,-
TGTGCCAGCAGCAAGGTCCCGGGACAGGGGACCTACGAGCAGTACTTC,CASSKVPGQGTYEQYF,TRBV7-9,TRBJ2-7,TRBD1
TGTGCCAGCAGCCAGGGTGAGAACACTGAAGCTTTCTTT,CASSQGENTEAFF,TRBV2,TRBJ1-1,-
TGTGCCAGCGGGATAATCAGCGGGGGGTTTAAGCAGTTCTTC,CASGIISGGFKQFF,TRBV2,TRBJ2-1,TRBD2
TGTGCCTGGAGCGGGAGAGGGGTCGGCACCGGGGAGCTGTTTTTT,CAWSGRGVGTGELFF,TRBV30,TRBJ2-2,-
TGTGCCAGCAGTGATCGGACAGAAGTCTCCTACGAGCAGTACTTC,CASSDRTEVSYEQYF,TRBV6-1,TRBJ2-7,-
TGTGCCAGCACCCATTTTCGGGGAATCGAGACCCAGTACTTC,CASTHFRGIETQYF,TRBV6-5,TRBJ2-5,-
TGTGCCAGCAGCGTACTCCCCACTAGCGGGGGGGCCCACTCCTACGAGCAGTACTTC,CASSVLPTSGGAHSYEQYF,TRBV9,TRBJ2-7,TRBD2
TGTGCCAGCATGGCGGGCCAGAGCACAGATACGCAGTATTTT,CASMAGQSTDTQYF,TRBV5-6,TRBJ2-3,-
TGTGCCAGCAGTTTGAATCAGTACAATGAGCAGTTCTTC,CASSLNQYNEQFF,TRBV7-2,TRBJ2-1,-
TGTGCCACGATTAGCGGGGCGGGCTGGAATGAGCAGTTCTTC,CATISGAGWNEQFF,TRBV19,TRBJ2-1,TRBD2
TGCGCCAGCAGCTTGGCCAACAATGAGCAGTTCTTC,CASSLANNEQFF,TRBV5-1,TRBJ2-1,-
TGTGCCAGCAGCTCCGGGACAGGGGCCGAGCAGTACTTC,CASSSGTGAEQYF,TRBV5-4,TRBJ2-7,TRBD1